This TCR beta chain was observed in a study of blood T cell repertoires in COVID-19 (dated by TCRdb to 2018 to 2021). About the investigation overall: Collaborator samples came from the United States, Italy and Spain and covered acute and convalescent phases of COVID-19. The prospective study material was composed of cDNA or gDNA derived from T cells, B-cell-depleted T cells, or PBMCs. Deeply sampled blood TCRbeta repertoires from subjects exposed to, actively infected with, or recovered from COVID-19 were included in the dataset. The repertoires were released in a freely available public database meant as a resource for research on the immune response to SARS-CoV-2. The samples were drawn from the first 160 participants of the ongoing ImmuneRACE study and from about 1,200 subjects provided by 6 global collaborators. Sample metadata almost always included a de-identified subject ID, COVID-19 status, age in years and sex. HLA class I and class II types, where available, came from metadata supplied by the sample provider rather than from assay-based typing. Beyond this particular receptor, the publication reports: The quantity of clinical and demographic metadata differed by source and by participant and was supplied without curation.

TCRbeta CDR3 regions were amplified from genomic DNA by means of the immunoSEQ Assay, a bias-controlled multiplex PCR. The published analysis was carried out like this. The number of nucleated cells in each sample was estimated from the amplification of reference gene primers within the assay. To quantify the absolute abundance of each unique TCRbeta CDR3 rearrangement, sequence reads were collapsed and filtered. Productive Simpson clonality was computed per sample as the square root of Simpson's diversity index over productive rearrangements. This immuneACCESS table, as held by TCRdb, lists in-frame sequences with V and J called but not all clones. Of the missing ones, under half trace to an unresolved V gene in checked studies; the others have no known cause. V, J and clone size were drawn from that table, and D and trimming were deduced from the DNA. The sample profile shows some 120,000 clones; around three quarters of them were found once. The leading ten clones occupy about a tenth of the sample.

Whole blood was collected in K2EDTA tubes by collaborating institutions according to the institutions' own protocols. For TCRbeta analysis, collaborators shipped samples in one of three forms: frozen whole blood, isolated PBMCs, or DNA extracted from either of those sample types. For CDR1 and CDR2, the germline V gene lists SQVTM and ANQGSEA. Counted from cysteine to phenylalanine, this CDR3 has 15 amino acids. Only the CDR3 DNA is retained, 45 bases long and in frame from the first base. Unmatched junction bases come to 3, with V trimmed by 4 bases and J by 1 base. A note on this clone: Its antigen target is currently unknown. No clone much larger than this one lies a single base away; base qualities are absent.

The V gene is TRBV29-1 and the J gene is TRBJ2-2; 10 bases in the junction line up with TRBD2. The sequenced material came from peripheral blood. The TCR sequence derives from a human donor in a cohort sampled during active COVID-19. The sequenced DNA is TGCAGCGTTGCTAAGCGGGGGGGGAACACCGGGGAGCTGTTTTTT. The translation is CSVAKRGGNTGELFF.